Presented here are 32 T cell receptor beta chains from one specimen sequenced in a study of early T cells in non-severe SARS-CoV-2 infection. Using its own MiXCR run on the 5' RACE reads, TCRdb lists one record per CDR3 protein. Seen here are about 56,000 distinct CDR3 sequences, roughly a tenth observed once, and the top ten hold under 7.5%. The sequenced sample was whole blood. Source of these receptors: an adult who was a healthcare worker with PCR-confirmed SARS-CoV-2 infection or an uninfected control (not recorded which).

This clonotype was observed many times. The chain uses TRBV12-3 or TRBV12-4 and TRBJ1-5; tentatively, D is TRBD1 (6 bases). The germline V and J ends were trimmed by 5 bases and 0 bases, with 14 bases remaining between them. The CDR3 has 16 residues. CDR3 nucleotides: TGTGCCAGCAGTCGAGCGGGGGCTTATAGCAATCAGCCCCAGCATTTT. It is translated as CASSRAGAYSNQPQHF.

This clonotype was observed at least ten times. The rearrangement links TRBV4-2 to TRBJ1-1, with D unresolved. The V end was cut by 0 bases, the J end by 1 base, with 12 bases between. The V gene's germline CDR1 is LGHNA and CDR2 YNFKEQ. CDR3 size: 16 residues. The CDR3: CASSQEVGERNTEAFF. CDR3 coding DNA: TGTGCCAGCAGCCAAGAAGTCGGGGAGCGGAACACTGAAGCTTTCTTT.

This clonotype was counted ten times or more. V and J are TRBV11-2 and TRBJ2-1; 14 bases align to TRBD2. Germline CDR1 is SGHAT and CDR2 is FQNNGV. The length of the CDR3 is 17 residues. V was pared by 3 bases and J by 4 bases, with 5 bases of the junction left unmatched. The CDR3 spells CASSFKTSGRAYNEQFF. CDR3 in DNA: TGTGCCAGCAGCTTCAAGACTAGCGGGAGGGCTTACAATGAGCAGTTCTTC.

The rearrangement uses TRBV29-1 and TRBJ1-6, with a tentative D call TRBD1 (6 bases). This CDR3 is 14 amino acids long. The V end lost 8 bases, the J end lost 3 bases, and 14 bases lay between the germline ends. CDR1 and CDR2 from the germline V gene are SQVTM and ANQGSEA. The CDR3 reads CSIQTGDYNSPLHF. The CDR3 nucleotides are TGCAGCATTCAGACAGGAGACTATAATTCACCCCTCCACTTT.

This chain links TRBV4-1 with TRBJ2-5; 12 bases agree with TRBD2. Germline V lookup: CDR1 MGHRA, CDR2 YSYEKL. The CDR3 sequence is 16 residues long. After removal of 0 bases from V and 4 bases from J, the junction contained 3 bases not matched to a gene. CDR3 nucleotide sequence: TGCGCCAGCAGCCAAGATGTGGGACTAGCGGGAGAGACCCAGTACTTC. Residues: CASSQDVGLAGETQYF.

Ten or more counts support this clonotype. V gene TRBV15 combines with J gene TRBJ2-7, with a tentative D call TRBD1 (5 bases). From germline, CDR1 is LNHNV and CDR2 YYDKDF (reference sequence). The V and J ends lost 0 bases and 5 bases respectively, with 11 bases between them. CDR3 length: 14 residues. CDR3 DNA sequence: TGTGCCACCAGCAGAGATCGGGCAGGGAACGAGCAGTACTTC. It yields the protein CATSRDRAGNEQYF.

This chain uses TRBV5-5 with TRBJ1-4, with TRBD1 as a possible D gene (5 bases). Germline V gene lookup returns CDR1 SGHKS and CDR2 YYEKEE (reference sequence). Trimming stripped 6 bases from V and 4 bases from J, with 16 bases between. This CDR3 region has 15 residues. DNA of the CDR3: TGTGCCAGCACCATCCCCGGGACGAGTAATGAAAAACTGTTTTTT. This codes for CASTIPGTSNEKLFF.

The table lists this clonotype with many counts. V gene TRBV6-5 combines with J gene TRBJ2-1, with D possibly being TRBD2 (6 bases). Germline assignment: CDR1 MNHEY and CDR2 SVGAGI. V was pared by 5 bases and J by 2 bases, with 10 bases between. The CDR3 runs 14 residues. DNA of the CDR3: TGTGCCAGCAGTCCGCGGGGAACCTACAATGAGCAGTTCTTC. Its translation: CASSPRGTYNEQFF.

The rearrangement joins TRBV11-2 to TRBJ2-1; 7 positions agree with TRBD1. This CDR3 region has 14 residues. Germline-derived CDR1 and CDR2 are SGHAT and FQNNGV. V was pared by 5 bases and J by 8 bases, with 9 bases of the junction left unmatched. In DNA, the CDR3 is TGTGCCAGCAGCCCACAGGGGTTTGGCGATGAGCAGTTCTTC. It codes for CASSPQGFGDEQFF.

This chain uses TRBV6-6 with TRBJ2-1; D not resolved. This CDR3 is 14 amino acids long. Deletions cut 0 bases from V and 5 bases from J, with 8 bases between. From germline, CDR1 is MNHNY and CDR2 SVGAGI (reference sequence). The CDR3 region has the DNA TGTGCCAGCAGTTACTCTGTCCTGGACAATGAGCAGTTCTTC. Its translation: CASSYSVLDNEQFF.

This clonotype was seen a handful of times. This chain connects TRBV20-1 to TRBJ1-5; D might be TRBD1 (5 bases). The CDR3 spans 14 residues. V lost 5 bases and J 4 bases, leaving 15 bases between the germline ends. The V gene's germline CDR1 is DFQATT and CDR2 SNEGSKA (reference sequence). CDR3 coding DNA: TGCAGTGCTGGTTCCGGACAAGGAAATCAGCCCCAGCATTTT. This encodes CSAGSGQGNQPQHF.

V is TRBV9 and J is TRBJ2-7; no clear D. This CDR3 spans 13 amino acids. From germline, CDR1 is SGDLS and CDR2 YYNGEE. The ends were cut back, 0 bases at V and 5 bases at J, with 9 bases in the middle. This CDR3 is CASSVGVVDEQYF. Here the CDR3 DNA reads TGTGCCAGCAGCGTAGGAGTCGTAGACGAGCAGTACTTC.

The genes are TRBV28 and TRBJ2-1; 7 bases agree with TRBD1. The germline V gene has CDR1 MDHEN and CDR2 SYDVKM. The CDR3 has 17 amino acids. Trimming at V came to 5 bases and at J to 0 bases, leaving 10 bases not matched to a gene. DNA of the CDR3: TGTGCCAGCAGTCCCCCTACAGGGGCGAACTCCTACAATGAGCAGTTCTTC. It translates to CASSPPTGANSYNEQFF.

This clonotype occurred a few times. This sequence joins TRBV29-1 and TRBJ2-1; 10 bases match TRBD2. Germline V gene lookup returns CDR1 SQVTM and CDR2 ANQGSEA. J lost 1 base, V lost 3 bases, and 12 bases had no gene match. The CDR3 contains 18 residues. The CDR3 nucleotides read TGCAGCGTTGATGGGGCACTAGCGGGAAGGAGGTCCTACAATGAGCAGTTCTTC. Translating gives CSVDGALAGRRSYNEQFF.

CDR3 in amino acids: CSVDGRTRYEQYF. The DNA of the CDR3 is TGCAGCGTTGACGGGAGAACCCGCTACGAGCAGTACTTC. V usage is TRBV29-1 and J usage is TRBJ2-7; D possibly corresponds to TRBD2 (6 bases). This CDR3 region has 13 residues. The V gene lost 3 bases and the J gene lost 3 bases, with 12 bases spanning the gap. Germline CDR1 and CDR2: SQVTM and ANQGSEA.

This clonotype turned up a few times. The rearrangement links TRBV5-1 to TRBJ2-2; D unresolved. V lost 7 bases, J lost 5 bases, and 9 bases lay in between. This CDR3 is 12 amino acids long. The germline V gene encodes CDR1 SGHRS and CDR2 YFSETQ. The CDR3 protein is CASRLSTGELFF. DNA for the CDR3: TGCGCCAGCCGATTGAGTACCGGGGAGCTGTTTTTT.

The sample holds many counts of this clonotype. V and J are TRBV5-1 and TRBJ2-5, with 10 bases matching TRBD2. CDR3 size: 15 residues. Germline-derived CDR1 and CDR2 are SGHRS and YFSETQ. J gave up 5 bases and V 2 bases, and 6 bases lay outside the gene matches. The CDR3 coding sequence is TGCGCCAGCAGCTTAGGGCTAGCGGGGGACGAGACCCAGTACTTC. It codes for CASSLGLAGDETQYF.

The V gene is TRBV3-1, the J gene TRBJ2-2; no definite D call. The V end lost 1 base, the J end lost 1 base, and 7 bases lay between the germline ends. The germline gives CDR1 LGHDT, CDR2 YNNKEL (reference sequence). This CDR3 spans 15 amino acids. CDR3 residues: CASSQGFENTGELFF. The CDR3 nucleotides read TGTGCCAGCAGCCAAGGGTTCGAGAACACCGGGGAGCTGTTTTTT.

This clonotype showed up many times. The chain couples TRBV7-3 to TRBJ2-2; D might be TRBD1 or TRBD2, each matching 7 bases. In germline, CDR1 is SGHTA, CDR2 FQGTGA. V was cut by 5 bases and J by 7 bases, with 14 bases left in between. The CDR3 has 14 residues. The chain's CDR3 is CASSPPGGGGELFF. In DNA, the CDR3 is TGTGCCAGCAGCCCTCCAGGGGGGGGCGGGGAGCTGTTTTTT.

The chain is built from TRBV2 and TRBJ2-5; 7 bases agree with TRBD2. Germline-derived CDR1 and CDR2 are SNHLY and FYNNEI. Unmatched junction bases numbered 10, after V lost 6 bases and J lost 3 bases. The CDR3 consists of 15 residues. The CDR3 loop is CASRREAGKEETQYF. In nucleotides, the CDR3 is TGTGCCAGCAGGCGTGAAGCGGGGAAGGAAGAGACCCAGTACTTC.

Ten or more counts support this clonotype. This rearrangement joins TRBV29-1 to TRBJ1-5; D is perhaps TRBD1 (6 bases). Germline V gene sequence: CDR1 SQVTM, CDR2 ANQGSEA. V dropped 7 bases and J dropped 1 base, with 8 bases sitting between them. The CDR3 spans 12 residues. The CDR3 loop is CSAQGSNQPQHF. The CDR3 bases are TGCAGCGCACAGGGAAGCAATCAGCCCCAGCATTTT.

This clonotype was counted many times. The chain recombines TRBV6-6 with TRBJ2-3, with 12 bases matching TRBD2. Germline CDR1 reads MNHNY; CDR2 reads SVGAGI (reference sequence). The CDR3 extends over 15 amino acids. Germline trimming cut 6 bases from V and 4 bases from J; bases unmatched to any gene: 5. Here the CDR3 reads CASSRLAGAPDTQYF. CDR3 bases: TGTGCCAGCAGCCGACTAGCGGGAGCCCCAGATACGCAGTATTTT.

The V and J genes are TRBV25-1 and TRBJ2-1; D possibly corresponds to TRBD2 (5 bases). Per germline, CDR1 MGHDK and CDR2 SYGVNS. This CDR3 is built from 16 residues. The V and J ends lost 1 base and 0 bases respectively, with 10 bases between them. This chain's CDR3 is CASSELGAASYNEQFF. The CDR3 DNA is TGTGCCAGCAGTGAATTGGGAGCGGCCTCCTACAATGAGCAGTTCTTC.

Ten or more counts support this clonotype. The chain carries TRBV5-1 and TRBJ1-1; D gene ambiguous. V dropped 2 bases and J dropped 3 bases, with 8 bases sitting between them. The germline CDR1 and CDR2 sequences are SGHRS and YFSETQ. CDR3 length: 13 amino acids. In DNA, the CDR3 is TGCGCCAGCAGCTTTCAGGAGGACACTGAAGCTTTCTTT. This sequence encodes CASSFQEDTEAFF.

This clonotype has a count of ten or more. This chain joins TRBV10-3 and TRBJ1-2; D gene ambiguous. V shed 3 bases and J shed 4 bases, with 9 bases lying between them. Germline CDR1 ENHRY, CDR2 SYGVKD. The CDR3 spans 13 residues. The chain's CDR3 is CAISDVGFYGYTF. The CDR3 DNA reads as TGTGCCATCAGTGATGTGGGGTTCTATGGCTACACCTTC.

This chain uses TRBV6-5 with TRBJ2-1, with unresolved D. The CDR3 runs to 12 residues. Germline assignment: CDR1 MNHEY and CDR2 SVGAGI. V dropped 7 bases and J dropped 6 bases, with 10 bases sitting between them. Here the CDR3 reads CASTKVGNEQFF. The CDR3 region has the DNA TGTGCCAGCACAAAAGTGGGCAATGAGCAGTTCTTC.

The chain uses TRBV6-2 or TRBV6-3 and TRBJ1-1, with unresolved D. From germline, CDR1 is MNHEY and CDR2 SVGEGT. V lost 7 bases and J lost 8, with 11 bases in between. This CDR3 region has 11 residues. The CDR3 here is CASTNAGEAFF. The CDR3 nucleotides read TGTGCCAGCACCAACGCGGGAGAAGCTTTCTTT.

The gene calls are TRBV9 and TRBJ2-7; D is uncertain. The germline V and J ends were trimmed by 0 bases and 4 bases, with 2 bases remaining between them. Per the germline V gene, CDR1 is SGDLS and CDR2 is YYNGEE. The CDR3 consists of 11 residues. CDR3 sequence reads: CASSVGYEQYF. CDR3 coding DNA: TGTGCCAGCAGCGTAGGATACGAGCAGTACTTC.

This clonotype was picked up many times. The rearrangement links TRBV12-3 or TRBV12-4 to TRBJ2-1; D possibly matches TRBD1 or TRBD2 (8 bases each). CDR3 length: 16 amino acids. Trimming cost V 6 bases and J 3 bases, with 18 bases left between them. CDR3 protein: CASRPTGGLVYNEQFF. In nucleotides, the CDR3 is TGTGCCAGCAGGCCTACAGGGGGACTAGTCTACAATGAGCAGTTCTTC.

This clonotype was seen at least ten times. The CDR3 bases are TGCAGTGCTCGCCCGCCGGGACAGGGGCGAGCTGAGCAGTTCTTC. It encodes CSARPPGQGRAEQFF. The chain links TRBV20-1 to TRBJ2-1, with 10 bases lining up with TRBD1. The CDR3 totals 15 residues. Germline loops: CDR1 DFQATT, CDR2 SNEGSKA (reference sequence). The V segment lost 5 bases and the J segment 9 bases; nucleotides outside the gene matches: 13.

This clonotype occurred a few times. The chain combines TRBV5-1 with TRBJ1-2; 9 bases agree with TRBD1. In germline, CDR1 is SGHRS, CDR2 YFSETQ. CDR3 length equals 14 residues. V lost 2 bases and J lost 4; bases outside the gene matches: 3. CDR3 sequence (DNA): TGCGCCAGCAGCTTCGGGACAGGGAGCTATGGCTACACCTTC. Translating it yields CASSFGTGSYGYTF.

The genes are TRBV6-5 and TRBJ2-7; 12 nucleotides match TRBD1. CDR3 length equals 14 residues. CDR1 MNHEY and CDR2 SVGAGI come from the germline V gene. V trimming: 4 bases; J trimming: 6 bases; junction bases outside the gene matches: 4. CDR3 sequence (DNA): TGTGCCAGCAGTTGGGGACAGGGGGCGGGCGAGCAGTACTTC. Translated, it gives CASSWGQGAGEQYF.